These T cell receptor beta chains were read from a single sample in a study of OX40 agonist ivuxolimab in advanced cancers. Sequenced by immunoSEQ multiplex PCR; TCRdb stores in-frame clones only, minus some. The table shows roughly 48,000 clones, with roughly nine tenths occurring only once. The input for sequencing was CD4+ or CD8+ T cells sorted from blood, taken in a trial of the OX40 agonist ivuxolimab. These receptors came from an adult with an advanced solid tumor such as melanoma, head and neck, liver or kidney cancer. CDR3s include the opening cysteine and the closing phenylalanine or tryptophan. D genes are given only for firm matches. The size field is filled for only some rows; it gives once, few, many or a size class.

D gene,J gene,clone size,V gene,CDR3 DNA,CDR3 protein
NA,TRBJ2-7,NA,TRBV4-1,TGCGCCAGCAGCCCCGCAGGGGCGCCGTACTTC,CASSPAGAPYF
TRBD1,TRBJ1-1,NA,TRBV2,TGTGCCAGCAGTGTGACAGGGGGTACCACTGAAGCTTTCTTT,CASSVTGGTTEAFF
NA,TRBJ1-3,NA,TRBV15,TGTGCCACCGGCCGCTCTGGAAACACCATATATTTT,CATGRSGNTIYF
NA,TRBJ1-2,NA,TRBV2,TGTGCCAGCAGAGGAAACAGTGGGTTTGGCTACACCTTC,CASRGNSGFGYTF
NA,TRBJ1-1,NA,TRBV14,TGTGCCAGCAGCCAAGTGGCAGGGAGGACTGAAGCTTTCTTT,CASSQVAGRTEAFF
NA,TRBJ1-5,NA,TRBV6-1,TGTGCCAGCAGTGAGGGGCCTTATCGCAATCAGCCCCAGCATTTT,CASSEGPYRNQPQHF
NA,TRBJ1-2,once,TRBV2,TGTGCCAGCGGAGGGCTTAACTATGGCTACACCTTC,CASGGLNYGYTF
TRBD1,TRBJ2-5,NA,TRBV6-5,TGTGCCAGCAGGCGCGACAGGGGAGAGACCCAGTACTTC,CASRRDRGETQYF
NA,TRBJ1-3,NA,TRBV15,TGTGCCACCAGCAGAGTCACAGGAAACACCATATATTTT,CATSRVTGNTIYF
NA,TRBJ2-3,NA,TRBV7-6,TGTGCCAGCAGCTTACTAGGACTCATCACAGATACGCAGTATTTT,CASSLLGLITDTQYF
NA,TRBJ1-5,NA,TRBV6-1,TGTGCCAGCAGCCCCAGGGGATTGAACAATCAGCCCCAGCATTTT,CASSPRGLNNQPQHF
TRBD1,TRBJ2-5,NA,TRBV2,TGTGCCAGCAGTCGGGACAGGGGTTTCGAGACCCAGTACTTC,CASSRDRGFETQYF
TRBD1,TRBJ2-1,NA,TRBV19,TGTGCCAGTAGTCCCCCGGGACAGCGCTACAATGAGCAGTTCTTC,CASSPPGQRYNEQFF
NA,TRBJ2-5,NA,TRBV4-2,TGTGCCAGCAGCCAAGAGGGTGGGGGAACACAAGAGACCCAGTACTTC,CASSQEGGGTQETQYF
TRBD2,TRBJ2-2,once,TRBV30,TGTGCCTGGAGTCGGGGACTAGCGGGGGCCCGCACCGGGGAGCTGTTTTTT,CAWSRGLAGARTGELFF
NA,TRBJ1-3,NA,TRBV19,TGTGCCAGTAGTATCAAGATAGCAGTTACCACTACCCGCTCTGGAAACACCATATATTTT,CASSIKIAVTTTRSGNTIYF
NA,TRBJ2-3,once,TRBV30,TGTGCCTGGACTACGACGTTGGGTCCGCAGTATTTT,CAWTTTLGPQYF
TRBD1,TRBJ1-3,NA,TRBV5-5,TGTGCCAGCAGCTTTGGAGGGACAGCAAGAAACACCATATATTTT,CASSFGGTARNTIYF
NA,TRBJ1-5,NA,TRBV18,TGTGCCAGCTCCCTATCCGAGTATCAGCCCCAGCATTTT,CASSLSEYQPQHF
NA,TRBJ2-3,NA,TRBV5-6,TGTGCCAGCAGTTTTGGGGGGGCATCGGTCGCGCAGTATTTT,CASSFGGASVAQYF
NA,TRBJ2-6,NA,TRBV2,TGTGCCAGCAGTCAGGTGACTGGGGCCAACGTCCTGACTTTC,CASSQVTGANVLTF
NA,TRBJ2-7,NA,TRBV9,TGTGCCAGCAGCGTAGACGGAGGTCGGGGCGAGCAGTACTTC,CASSVDGGRGEQYF
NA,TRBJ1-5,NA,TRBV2,TGTGCCAGCAGTGGTCAGGCGCTTAGAGGGGAGCCCCAGCATTTT,CASSGQALRGEPQHF
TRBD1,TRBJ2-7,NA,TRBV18,TGTGCCAGCTCAGCCACAGGGGGCTACGAGCAGTACTTC,CASSATGGYEQYF
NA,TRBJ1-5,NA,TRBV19,TGTGCCAGTTCGAAGGAGGGGGGTCATCAGCCCCAGCATTTT,CASSKEGGHQPQHF
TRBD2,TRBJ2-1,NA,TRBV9,TGTGCCAGCAGCGGGGGGGGTAGCGGGGAAGTCTATGAGCAGTTCTTC,CASSGGGSGEVYEQFF
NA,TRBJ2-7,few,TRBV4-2,TGTGCCAGCAGCCTTGCGATTGGCACAACCTCCTACGAGCAGTACTTC,CASSLAIGTTSYEQYF
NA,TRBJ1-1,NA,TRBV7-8,TGTGCCAGCAGCTTAGCGCGTAGGGGGATGTTGTTCACTGAAGCTTTCTTT,CASSLARRGMLFTEAFF
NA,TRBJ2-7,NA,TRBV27,TGTGCCAGCAGTTTAAACTGGGAGCACGAGCAGTACTTC,CASSLNWEHEQYF
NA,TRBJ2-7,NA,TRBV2,TGTGCCAGCAGTGATTACACCCTTTACGAGCAGTACTTC,CASSDYTLYEQYF
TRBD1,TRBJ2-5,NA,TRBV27,TGTGCCAGCAGTTTTGACAGGGGGCTAGAGGAGACCCAGTACTTC,CASSFDRGLEETQYF
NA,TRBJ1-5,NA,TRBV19,TGTGCCAGTAGCTCCCCTTGGATAATGAGCAATCAGCCCCAGCATTTT,CASSSPWIMSNQPQHF
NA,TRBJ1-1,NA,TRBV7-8,TGTGCCAGCAGCTTGAGGGGGAACACTGAAGCTTTCTTT,CASSLRGNTEAFF
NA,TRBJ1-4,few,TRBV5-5,TGTGCCAGCAGCTCCACAGGGAGGGGTGAAAAACTGTTTTTT,CASSSTGRGEKLFF
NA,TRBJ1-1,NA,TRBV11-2,TGTGCCAGCAGGGAACAGGAGGAGACTGAAGCTTTCTTT,CASREQEETEAFF
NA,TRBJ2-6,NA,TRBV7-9,TGTGCCAGCAGCCCGAGGTTCCCCGGGGCCAACGTCCTGACTTTC,CASSPRFPGANVLTF
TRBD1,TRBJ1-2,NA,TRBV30,TGTGCCTGGAGGGACAGGGCCCCTTATGGCTACACCTTC,CAWRDRAPYGYTF
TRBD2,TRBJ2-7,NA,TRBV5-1,TGCGCCAGCCGGTCCTCTAGCGGGACCTACGAGCAGTACTTC,CASRSSSGTYEQYF
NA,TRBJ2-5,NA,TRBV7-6,TGTGCCAGCAGCTCCACAGGGGAGGAAGAGACCCAGTACTTC,CASSSTGEEETQYF
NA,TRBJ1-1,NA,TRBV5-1,TGCGCCAGCAGCATGCCGGGGTTGAACACTGAAGCTTTCTTT,CASSMPGLNTEAFF
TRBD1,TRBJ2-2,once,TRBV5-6,TGTGCCAGCAGCTTCGGGACAGGGGGAGGCGGGGAGCTGTTTTTT,CASSFGTGGGGELFF
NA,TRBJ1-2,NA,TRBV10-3,TGTGCCATCAGTGAGGCCCCCGGTACCTATGGCTACACCTTC,CAISEAPGTYGYTF
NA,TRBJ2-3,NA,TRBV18,TGTGCCAGCTCAGGCCCAGATACGCAGTATTTT,CASSGPDTQYF
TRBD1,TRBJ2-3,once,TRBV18,TGTGCCAGCTCACCTGGGACAGTAGATACGCAGTATTTT,CASSPGTVDTQYF
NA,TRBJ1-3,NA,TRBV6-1,TGTGCCAGCCGGACCGAAGTGGGAAACACCATATATTTT,CASRTEVGNTIYF
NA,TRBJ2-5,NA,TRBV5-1,TGCGCCAGCAGCTTAACCGGACCGCCGGTCATGGAGACCCAGTACTTC,CASSLTGPPVMETQYF
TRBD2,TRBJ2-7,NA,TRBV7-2,TGTGCCAGCAGTTTCGGACTAGCGGGGGGTCAAGAGCAGTACTTC,CASSFGLAGGQEQYF
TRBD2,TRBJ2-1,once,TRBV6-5,TGTGCCAGCAGAATCGGGGGGAGCTCCTACAATGAGCAGTTCTTC,CASRIGGSSYNEQFF
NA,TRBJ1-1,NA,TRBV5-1,TGCGCCAGCAGCTTGCAGAGGTCGAACACTGAAGCTTTCTTT,CASSLQRSNTEAFF
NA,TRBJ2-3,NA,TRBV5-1,TGCGCCAGCAGTGCTGGGGGGGGGCCAGGGGATACGCAGTATTTT,CASSAGGGPGDTQYF
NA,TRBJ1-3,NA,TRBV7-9,TGTGCCAGCAGCTTAGGAGGGAACACCATATATTTT,CASSLGGNTIYF
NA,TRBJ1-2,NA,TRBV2,TGTGCCAGCAGTCAGGGCAGGAGGAACTATGGCTACACCTTC,CASSQGRRNYGYTF
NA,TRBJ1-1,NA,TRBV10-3,TGTGCCATCAGTGAGTCGCGGGTTGAAGCTTTCTTT,CAISESRVEAFF
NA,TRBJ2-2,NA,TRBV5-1,TGCGCCAGCAAGGTGAACACCGGGGAGCTGTTTTTT,CASKVNTGELFF
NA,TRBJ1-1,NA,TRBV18,TGTGCCAGCTCCCCAACATCCGAGAGGGGTGTGACTGAAGCTTTCTTT,CASSPTSERGVTEAFF
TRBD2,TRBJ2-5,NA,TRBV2,TGTGCCAGCAACCGACTAGCGGGGGAAGAGACCCAGTACTTC,CASNRLAGEETQYF
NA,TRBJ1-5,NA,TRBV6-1,TGTGCCAGCTTCGGACGGTATAGCAATCAGCCCCAGCATTTT,CASFGRYSNQPQHF